This T cell receptor (beta chain) came from a study of shared clonotypes between healthy human individuals. Whole-study findings and limits: The donor pool, a small one, limited the genetic and exposure-history diversity represented.

Assay runs were performed at deep level. TCRdb's table, derived via immunoSEQ multiplex PCR, lists solely in-frame clones and lacks some. Here the sample spans 950,000 to 1,300,000 clones, about 77% being singletons. About this clone: The target antigen is unknown.

The CDR3 totals 13 residues. Trimming removed 0 bases at V and 6 bases at J, with 5 bases between. The germline CDR1 and CDR2 sequences are KGHSH and LQKENI. The V gene is TRBV18, the J gene TRBJ2-2; D not resolved. This sequence was found in a young man in good health. Input material: memory CD4+ T cells sorted from blood. Subset meaning: CD45RA-negative fraction. CDR3 amino acids: CASSPPNPGELFF. The CDR3 DNA reads as TGTGCCAGCTCACCACCGAATCCCGGGGAGCTGTTTTTT.